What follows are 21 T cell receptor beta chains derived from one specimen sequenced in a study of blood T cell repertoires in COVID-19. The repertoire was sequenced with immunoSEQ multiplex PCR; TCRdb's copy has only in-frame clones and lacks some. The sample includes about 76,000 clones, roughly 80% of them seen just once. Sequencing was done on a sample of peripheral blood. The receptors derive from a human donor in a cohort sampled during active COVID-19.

This chain's CDR3 is CASSPPDRVINEQYF. The DNA for the CDR3 is TGTGCCAGCTCACCCCCGGACAGGGTTATCAACGAGCAGTACTTC. V usage is TRBV18 and J usage is TRBJ2-7, with 8 bases lining up with TRBD1. V lost 3 bases and J lost 5; bases outside the gene matches: 9. CDR3 length: 15 residues. Per germline, CDR1 KGHSH and CDR2 LQKENI.

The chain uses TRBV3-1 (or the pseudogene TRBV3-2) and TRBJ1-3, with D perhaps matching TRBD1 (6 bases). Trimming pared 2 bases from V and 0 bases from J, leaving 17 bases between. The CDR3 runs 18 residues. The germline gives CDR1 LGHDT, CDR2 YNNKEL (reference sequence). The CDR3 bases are TGTGCCAGCAGCCAATCCGGGAGGGGGAAATCCTCTGGAAACACCATATATTTT. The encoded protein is CASSQSGRGKSSGNTIYF.

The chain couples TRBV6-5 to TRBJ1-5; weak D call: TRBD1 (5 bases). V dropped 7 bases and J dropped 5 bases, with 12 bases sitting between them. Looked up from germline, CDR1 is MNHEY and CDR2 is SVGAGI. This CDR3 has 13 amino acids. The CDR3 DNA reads TGTGCCAGCACCAGGGAAGGGTATCAGCCCCAGCATTTT. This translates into CASTREGYQPQHF.

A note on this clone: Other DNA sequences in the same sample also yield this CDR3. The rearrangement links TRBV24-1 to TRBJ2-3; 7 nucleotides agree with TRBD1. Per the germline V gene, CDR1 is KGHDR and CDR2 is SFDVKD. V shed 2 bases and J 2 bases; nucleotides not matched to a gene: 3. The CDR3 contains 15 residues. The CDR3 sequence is CATSDWTGSTDTQYF. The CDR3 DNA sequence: TGTGCCACCAGTGATTGGACAGGATCCACAGATACGCAGTATTTT.

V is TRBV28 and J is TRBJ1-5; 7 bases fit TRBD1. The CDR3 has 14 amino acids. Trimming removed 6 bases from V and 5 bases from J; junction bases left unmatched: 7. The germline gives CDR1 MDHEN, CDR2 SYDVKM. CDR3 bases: TGTGCCAGCAGGACAGGGAGAAGAGATCAGCCCCAGCATTTT. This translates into CASRTGRRDQPQHF.

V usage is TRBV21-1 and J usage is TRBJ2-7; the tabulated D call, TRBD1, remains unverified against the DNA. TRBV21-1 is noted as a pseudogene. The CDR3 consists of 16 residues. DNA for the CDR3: TGTGCCAGCAGCAATGTCCACAGGCCAAGCTCCTACGAGCAGTACTTC. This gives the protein CASSNVHRPSSYEQYF.

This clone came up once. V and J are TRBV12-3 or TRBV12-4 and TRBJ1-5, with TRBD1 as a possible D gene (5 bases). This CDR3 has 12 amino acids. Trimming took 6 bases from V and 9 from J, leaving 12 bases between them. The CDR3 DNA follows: TGTGCCAGCAGCAAAGAAAGGGGGCCCCAGCATTTT. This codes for CASSKERGPQHF.

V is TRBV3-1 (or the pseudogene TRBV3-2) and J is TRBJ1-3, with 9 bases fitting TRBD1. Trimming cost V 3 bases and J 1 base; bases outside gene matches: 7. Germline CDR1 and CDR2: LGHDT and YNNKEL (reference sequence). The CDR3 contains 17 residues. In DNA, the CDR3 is TGTGCCAGCAGCCACGCTACCGGGACAGGGTCTGGAAACACCATATATTTT. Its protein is CASSHATGTGSGNTIYF.

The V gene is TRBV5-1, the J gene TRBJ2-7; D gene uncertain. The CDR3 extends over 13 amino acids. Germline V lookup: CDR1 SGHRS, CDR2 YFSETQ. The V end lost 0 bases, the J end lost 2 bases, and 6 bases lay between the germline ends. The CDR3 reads CASSLDGAYEQYV. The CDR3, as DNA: TGCGCCAGCAGCTTGGACGGAGCCTACGAGCAGTACGTC.

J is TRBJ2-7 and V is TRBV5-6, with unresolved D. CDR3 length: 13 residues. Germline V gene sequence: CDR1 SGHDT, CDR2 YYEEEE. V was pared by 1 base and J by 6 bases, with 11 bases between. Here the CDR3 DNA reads TGTGCCAGCAGCTTGCAGTGGGCCGGCGAGCAGTACTTC. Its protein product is CASSLQWAGEQYF.

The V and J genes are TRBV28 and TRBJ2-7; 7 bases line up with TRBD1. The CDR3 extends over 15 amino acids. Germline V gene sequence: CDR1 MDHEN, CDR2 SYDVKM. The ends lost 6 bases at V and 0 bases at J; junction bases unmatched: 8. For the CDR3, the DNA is TGTGCCAGCAGGACAGGGCCTCTACACTCCTACGAGCAGTACTTC. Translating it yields CASRTGPLHSYEQYF.

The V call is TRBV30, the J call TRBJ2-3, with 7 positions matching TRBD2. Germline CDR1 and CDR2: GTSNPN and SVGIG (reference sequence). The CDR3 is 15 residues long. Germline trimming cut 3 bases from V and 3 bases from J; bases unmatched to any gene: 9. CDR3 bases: TGTGCCTGGAGCCCGGGGGGTGTTGCTACAGATACGCAGTATTTT. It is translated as CAWSPGGVATDTQYF.

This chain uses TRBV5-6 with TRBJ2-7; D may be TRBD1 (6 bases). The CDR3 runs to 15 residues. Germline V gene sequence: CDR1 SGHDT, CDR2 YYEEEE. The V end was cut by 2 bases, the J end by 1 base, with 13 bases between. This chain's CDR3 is CASSFRPGQSYEQYF. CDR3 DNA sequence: TGTGCCAGCAGCTTTCGACCAGGACAGTCCTACGAGCAGTACTTC.

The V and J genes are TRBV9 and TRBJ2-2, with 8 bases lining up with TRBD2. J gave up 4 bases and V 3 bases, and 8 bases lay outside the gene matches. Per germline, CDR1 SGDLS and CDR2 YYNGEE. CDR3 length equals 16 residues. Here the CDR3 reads CASSAMTGGGTGELFF. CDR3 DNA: TGTGCCAGCAGCGCTATGACCGGGGGGGGCACCGGGGAGCTGTTTTTT.

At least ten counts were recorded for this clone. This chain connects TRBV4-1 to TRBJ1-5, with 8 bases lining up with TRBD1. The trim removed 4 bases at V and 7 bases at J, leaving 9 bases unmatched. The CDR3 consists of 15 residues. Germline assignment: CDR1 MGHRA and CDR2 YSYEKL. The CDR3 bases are TGCGCCAGCAGCCTTAGACAGGGGCCGGGACAGCCCCAGCATTTT. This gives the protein CASSLRQGPGQPQHF.

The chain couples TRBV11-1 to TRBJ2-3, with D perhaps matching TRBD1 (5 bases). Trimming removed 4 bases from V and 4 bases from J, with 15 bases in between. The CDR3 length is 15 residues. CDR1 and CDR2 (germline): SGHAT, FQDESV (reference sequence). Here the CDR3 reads CASSSPRGIPDTQYF. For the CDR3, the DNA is TGTGCCAGCAGCTCCCCTAGGGGAATTCCAGATACGCAGTATTTT. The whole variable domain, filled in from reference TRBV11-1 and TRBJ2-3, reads EAEVAQSPRYKITEKSQAVAFWCDPISGHATLYWYRQILGQGPELLVQFQDESVVDDSQLPKDRFSAERLKGVDSTLKIQPAELGDSAMYLCASSSPRGIPDTQYFGPGTRLTVL.

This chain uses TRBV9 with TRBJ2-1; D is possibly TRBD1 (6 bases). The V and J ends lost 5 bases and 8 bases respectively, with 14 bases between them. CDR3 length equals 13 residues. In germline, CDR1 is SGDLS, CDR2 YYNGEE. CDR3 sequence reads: CASSLVEGDEQFF. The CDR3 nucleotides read TGTGCCAGCAGTCTCGTAGAGGGGGATGAGCAGTTCTTC.

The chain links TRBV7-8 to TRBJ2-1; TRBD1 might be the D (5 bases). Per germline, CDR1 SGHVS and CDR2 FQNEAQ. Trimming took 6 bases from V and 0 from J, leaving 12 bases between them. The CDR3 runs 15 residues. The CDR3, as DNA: TGTGCCAGCAGACTGGGGCCCGTCTCCTACAATGAGCAGTTCTTC. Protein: CASRLGPVSYNEQFF.

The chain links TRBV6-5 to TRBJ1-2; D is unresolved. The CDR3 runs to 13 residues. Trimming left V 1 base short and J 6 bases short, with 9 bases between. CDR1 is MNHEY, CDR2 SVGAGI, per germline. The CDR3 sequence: CASSYYAGNGYTF. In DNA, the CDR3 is TGTGCCAGCAGTTACTACGCGGGGAATGGCTACACCTTC.

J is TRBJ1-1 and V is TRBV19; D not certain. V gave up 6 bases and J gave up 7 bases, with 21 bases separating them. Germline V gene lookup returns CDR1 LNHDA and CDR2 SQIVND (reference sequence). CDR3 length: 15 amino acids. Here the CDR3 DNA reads TGTGCCAGTAGCCCCCCCGGGTCCTCTAGGAATGAAGCTTTCTTT. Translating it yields CASSPPGSSRNEAFF.

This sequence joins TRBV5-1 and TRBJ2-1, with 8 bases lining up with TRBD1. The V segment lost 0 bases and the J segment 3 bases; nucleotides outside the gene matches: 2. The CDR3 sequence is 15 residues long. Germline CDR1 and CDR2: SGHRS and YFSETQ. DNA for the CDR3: TGCGCCAGCAGCTTGGGGACAGGGCTCTACAATGAGCAGTTCTTC. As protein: CASSLGTGLYNEQFF. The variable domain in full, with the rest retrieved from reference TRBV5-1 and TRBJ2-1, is KAGVTQTPRYLIKTRGQQVTLSCSPISGHRSVSWYQQTPGQGLQFLFEYFSETQRNKGNFPGRFSGRQFSNSRSEMNVSTLELGDSALYLCASSLGTGLYNEQFFGPGTRLTVL.